The 25 T cell receptor beta chains below come from one sample, sequenced in a study of human thymus T cells. Sequencing was performed with immunoSEQ multiplex PCR; in TCRdb, only in-frame clones are kept and a portion is missing. This sample yields about 78,000 clones, of which around 96% are seen a single time; roughly 0.028% belongs to the top ten. Corrective heart surgery yielded resections, and these provided the thymus tissue. Material: thymus tissue. These receptors were taken from a boy younger than two with a congenital heart defect but otherwise immunologically healthy.

The J gene is TRBJ2-5, the V gene TRBV7-5; the table's D call TRBD1 went unverified against the DNA. TRBV7-5 has pseudogene status. CDR3 length: 17 amino acids. The CDR3 DNA follows: TGTGCCAGAAGCTTAGTCCCCGGAAGGGGAATCGAAGAGACCCAGTACTTC. Protein sequence: CARSLVPGRGIEETQYF.

This chain uses TRBV5-1 with TRBJ2-7, with 7 bases lining up with TRBD1. V lost 4 bases and J lost 9; bases outside the gene matches: 19. Germline V gene sequence: CDR1 SGHRS, CDR2 YFSETQ. This CDR3 region has 16 residues. CDR3 nucleotides: TGCGCCAGCAGCGCTCAACGGGACAGATCTAAGAAGAGGCAGTACTTC. Protein: CASSAQRDRSKKRQYF. Filled out from reference TRBV5-1 and TRBJ2-7, the complete variable domain reads KAGVTQTPRYLIKTRGQQVTLSCSPISGHRSVSWYQQTPGQGLQFLFEYFSETQRNKGNFPGRFSGRQFSNSRSEMNVSTLELGDSALYLCASSAQRDRSKKRQYFGPGTRLTVT.

The chain links TRBV2 to TRBJ1-2, with D possibly TRBD1 on 5 matching bases. The CDR3 contains 15 residues. The germline V gene has CDR1 SNHLY and CDR2 FYNNEI. The V end lost 8 bases, the J end lost 6 bases, and 22 bases lay between the germline ends. CDR3 amino acids: CASPTPLGKGDGYTF. CDR3 DNA: TGTGCCAGCCCCACTCCGTTAGGGAAAGGGGATGGCTACACCTTC.

The CDR3 DNA reads TGTGCCAGCAGCTTAGCGCAGCCGGAGCTACTAATTGAAAAACTGTTTTTT. The encoded protein is CASSLAQPELLIEKLFF. The chain carries TRBV7-6 and TRBJ1-4; D is unclear. V dropped 0 bases and J dropped 7 bases, with 18 bases sitting between them. The CDR3 loop spans 17 amino acids. Germline CDR1 and CDR2: SGHVS and FNYEAQ.

The CDR3 nucleotides are TGTGCCAGCAGCTTAGTCGGGGAAAGCACAGATACGCAGTATTTT. Translated: CASSLVGESTDTQYF. This rearrangement joins TRBV7-8 to TRBJ2-3; perhaps TRBD2 as D (5 bases). Trimming took 1 base from V and 0 from J, leaving 8 bases between them. The CDR3 loop spans 15 amino acids. Germline CDR1 reads SGHVS; CDR2 reads FQNEAQ.

This clone was seen only a few times. The rearrangement links TRBV19 to TRBJ1-6; D uncertain. In germline, CDR1 is LNHDA, CDR2 SQIVND (reference sequence). The CDR3 runs to 14 residues. V lost 4 bases and J 7 bases, leaving 11 bases between the germline ends. The CDR3 protein is CASSTEGGNSPLHF. The CDR3 DNA is TGTGCCAGTAGTACTGAGGGCGGGAATTCACCCCTCCACTTT.

The CDR3 is CASSPNTGIQETQYF. CDR3 bases: TGTGCCAGCAGTCCTAACACAGGTATCCAAGAGACCCAGTACTTC. The rearrangement links TRBV27 to TRBJ2-5; tentative D call: TRBD1 (5 bases). V dropped 5 bases and J dropped 1 base, with 14 bases sitting between them. The germline V gene encodes CDR1 MNHEY and CDR2 SMNVEV (reference sequence). The CDR3 is made up of 15 amino acids.

This chain connects TRBV5-4 to TRBJ2-5; 7 bases fit TRBD2. The J segment lost 5 bases and the V segment lost 0 bases, leaving 7 bases of the junction unmatched. The V gene's germline CDR1 is SGHNT and CDR2 YYREEE (reference sequence). This CDR3 is 15 amino acids long. The CDR3 here is CASSLAGGRRETQYF. The CDR3 region has the DNA TGTGCCAGCAGCTTGGCCGGCGGGAGAAGGGAGACCCAGTACTTC. Looking up the rest from reference TRBV5-4 and TRBJ2-5 gives the full variable domain: ETGVTQSPTHLIKTRGQQVTLRCSSQSGHNTVSWYQQALGQGPQFIFQYYREEENGRGNFPPRFSGLQFPNYSSELNVNALELDDSALYLCASSLAGGRRETQYFGPGTRLLVL.

The CDR3 loop reads CASSLAARDRETDTQYF. The CDR3 DNA sequence: TGTGCCAGCAGCTTAGCCGCCCGGGACAGGGAAACAGATACGCAGTATTTT. The chain joins TRBV7-9 to TRBJ2-3, with 9 bases aligning to TRBD1. Per the germline V gene, CDR1 is SEHNR and CDR2 is FQNEAQ (reference sequence). The V gene end was trimmed by 0 bases and the J gene end by 3 bases; junction bases not matched to a gene: 7. The CDR3 is 17 amino acids.

The gene calls are TRBV19 and TRBJ2-7; TRBD2 might be the D (5 bases). The end of the DNA is better explained by TRBJ2-5, so the J call may be wrong. The CDR3 is 15 amino acids. Germline CDR1 reads LNHDA; CDR2 reads SQIVND (reference sequence). The CDR3 reads CASRNRALGVETQYF. CDR3 bases: TGTGCCAGTAGAAATCGGGCCCTCGGGGTAGAGACCCAGTACTTC.

This chain uses TRBV4-1 with TRBJ2-1, with 9 bases fitting TRBD2. CDR1 MGHRA and CDR2 YSYEKL come from the germline V gene. CDR3 length: 16 amino acids. The V gene end was trimmed by 1 base and the J gene end by 6 bases; junction bases not matched to a gene: 7. The CDR3 is CASSQGAGGPINEQFF. The CDR3 DNA reads TGCGCCAGCAGCCAAGGCGCGGGAGGGCCGATCAATGAGCAGTTCTTC.

This chain uses TRBV28 with TRBJ1-1, with 8 bases matching TRBD1. Germline CDR1 MDHEN, CDR2 SYDVKM. The V gene end was trimmed by 7 bases and the J gene end by 1 base; junction bases not matched to a gene: 11. The CDR3 totals 16 residues. CDR3 residues: CASNLPQGASNTEAFF. The CDR3 DNA is TGTGCCAGCAACCTACCCCAGGGGGCCTCGAACACTGAAGCTTTCTTT.

The rearrangement uses TRBV9 and TRBJ2-5, with D possibly matching TRBD2 (5 bases). Trimming removed 4 bases from V and 3 bases from J, with 19 bases in between. Germline assignment: CDR1 SGDLS and CDR2 YYNGEE. This CDR3 has 16 amino acids. CDR3 in amino acids: CASSSRSTSTKETQYF. The CDR3 nucleotides are TGTGCCAGCAGCTCCCGAAGCACTAGTACAAAAGAGACCCAGTACTTC.

The V and J genes are TRBV28 and TRBJ2-7; maybe TRBD2 (6 bases). The V and J ends lost 3 bases and 4 bases respectively, with 19 bases between them. CDR1 and CDR2 from the germline V gene are MDHEN and SYDVKM. The CDR3 loop spans 16 amino acids. The CDR3 DNA reads as TGTGCCAGCAGTTTCCCCGGGACTTCACCCACTTACGAGCAGTACTTC. Its translation: CASSFPGTSPTYEQYF.

The chain couples TRBV5-1 to TRBJ2-3, with D possibly being TRBD2 (6 bases). This CDR3 comprises 17 residues. Germline lookup yields CDR1 SGHRS and CDR2 YFSETQ. Trimming removed 0 bases at V and 2 bases at J, with 16 bases between. CDR3 sequence reads: CASSLAQAGGYTDTQYF. The DNA for the CDR3 is TGCGCCAGCAGCTTGGCACAGGCCGGGGGTTACACAGATACGCAGTATTTT.

The chain recombines TRBV6-5 with TRBJ2-5, with D perhaps given as TRBD1 or TRBD2 (6 bases each). TRBJ2-7 matches the DNA end more closely, so the J call is doubtful. Germline V gene lookup returns CDR1 MNHEY and CDR2 SVGAGI. This CDR3 has 14 residues. CDR3 nucleotide sequence: TGTGCCAGCAGTTATAGGGGGGTCTCCTACGAGCAGTACTTC. Residues: CASSYRGVSYEQYF.

This chain connects TRBV18 to TRBJ2-5; no definite D call. Germline lookup yields CDR1 KGHSH and CDR2 LQKENI. The length of the CDR3 is 11 residues. The ends were cut back, 3 bases at V and 5 bases at J, with 4 bases in the middle. The CDR3 loop is CASSPAETQYF. DNA of the CDR3: TGTGCCAGCTCACCCGCGGAGACCCAGTACTTC. The full variable domain, its missing parts supplied by reference TRBV18 and TRBJ2-5, is NAGVMQNPRHLVRRRGQEARLRCSPMKGHSHVYWYRQLPEEGLKFMVYLQKENIIDESGMPKERFSAEFPKEGPSILRIQQVVRGDSAAYFCASSPAETQYFGPGTRLLVL.

This chain joins TRBV5-8 and TRBJ1-2; D may be TRBD1 (5 bases). In germline, CDR1 is SGHTS, CDR2 YDEGEE. V was shortened by 4 bases and J by 3 bases, with 13 bases between the two germline ends. This CDR3 has 14 residues. The CDR3 is CASSRARDYYGYTF. In nucleotides, the CDR3 is TGTGCCAGCAGCCGGGCCCGGGACTACTATGGCTACACCTTC.

The V call is TRBV21-1, the J call TRBJ2-1; whether TRBD1, the table's D call, matches the DNA was not checked. TRBV21-1 is a pseudogene segment. The CDR3 loop spans 20 amino acids. The CDR3 protein is CASSPWDRATGDGVYNEQFF. In DNA, the CDR3 is TGTGCCAGCAGCCCATGGGACAGGGCAACTGGGGACGGGGTGTACAATGAGCAGTTCTTC.

This chain joins TRBV7-8 and TRBJ2-7, with D possibly TRBD2 on 5 matching bases. V dropped 5 bases and J dropped 6 bases, with 14 bases sitting between them. The CDR3 is 13 amino acids. Germline CDR1 SGHVS, CDR2 FQNEAQ. The chain's CDR3 is CASSREEGSEQYF. The CDR3, as DNA: TGTGCCAGCAGCCGGGAAGAGGGTAGCGAGCAGTACTTC.

This sequence joins TRBV4-1 and TRBJ1-1; D ambiguous. The CDR3 runs 14 residues. Deletions cut 4 bases from V and 8 bases from J, with 17 bases between. Germline assignment: CDR1 MGHRA and CDR2 YSYEKL. In DNA form, the CDR3 reads TGCGCCAGCAGCCCCCAGTTCCGCCAAGGAGAAGCTTTCTTT. Its protein product is CASSPQFRQGEAFF.

This chain links TRBV6-5 with TRBJ1-2; 10 nucleotides line up with TRBD1. The CDR3 has 15 amino acids. J lost 8 bases, V lost 4 bases, and 10 bases had no gene match. Germline V CDR1 and CDR2: MNHEY, SVGAGI. The CDR3, as DNA: TGTGCCAGCAGTTTCGGGACAGGGGAGGACGGGGGCTACACCTTC. Protein sequence: CASSFGTGEDGGYTF.

Written as DNA, the CDR3 is TGTGCCAGCAGCTGCAGGGGGCCAAACGAGCAGTACTTC. This gives the protein CASSCRGPNEQYF. The rearrangement joins TRBV5-6 to TRBJ2-7; 8 bases match TRBD1. The germline gives CDR1 SGHDT, CDR2 YYEEEE. This CDR3 spans 13 amino acids. Germline trimming cut 3 bases from V and 5 bases from J; bases unmatched to any gene: 4.

The chain couples TRBV12-5 to TRBJ1-5, with D possibly TRBD1 on 5 matching bases. From germline, CDR1 is LGHNT and CDR2 FRNRAP. The V and J ends lost 3 bases and 7 bases respectively, with 16 bases between them. This CDR3 has 15 amino acids. The DNA for the CDR3 is TGTGCTAGTGGTTTTACCCCCAGGGTGGGGCAGCCCCAGCATTTT. Translation: CASGFTPRVGQPQHF.

There are a few counts of this clone. The chain's CDR3 is CASSHNPVRPQHF. CDR3 DNA: TGTGCCAGCAGCCACAATCCCGTTCGGCCCCAGCATTTT. V and J are TRBV7-2 and TRBJ1-5; no reliable D call. CDR1 and CDR2 from the germline V gene are SGHTA and FQGNSA. This CDR3 is built from 13 residues. V lost 5 bases, J lost 9 bases, and 14 bases lay in between.